This T cell receptor (beta chain) was sequenced in a study of radiotherapy plus CTLA-4 blockade in lung cancer (dated by TCRdb to 2017 to 2018). At the level of the whole study: Among enrolled patients, under 20% had an objective response and 25% to 40% reached disease control. Study-wide findings and limitations: After treatment with radiotherapy and ipilimumab, TCR clones that originated in tumors expanded in peripheral blood. Early dynamic changes in blood T cell clones, together with increased serum interferon-beta after radiation, were reported as the strongest predictors of response.

Notes on this clone: No antigen is known for it. No much larger clonotype is one base removed from it; base qualities were not supplied.

In the germline V gene, CDR1 corresponds to SQVTM and CDR2 to ANQGSEA. The CDR3 numbers 13 residues from cysteine through phenylalanine. Just the 39-base CDR3 DNA is kept, in frame starting at base 1. V and J are truncated by 3 bases and 0 bases respectively, leaving an intervening sequence of 8 bases. Library preparation used the immunoSEQ multiplex PCR assay. TCRdb took over this immuneACCESS table, retaining in-frame rearrangements with V and J assigned. Such tables are incomplete; in checked studies, under half of the missing clones stem from an unresolved V gene, and the remainder is unexplained. The sample table lists about 45,000 clones, around 76% of them with a count of one. In total, the top ten clones hold approximately 8% of the sample. The study evaluated CTLA-4 blockade (ipilimumab) given together with focal radiation therapy in patients who had chemo-refractory metastatic non-small-cell lung cancer.

The sample consisted of peripheral blood, taken from a patient treated with radiotherapy plus ipilimumab. The source of this sequence is a human donor with non-small cell lung cancer who had stable disease on radiotherapy plus ipilimumab. The V and J segments used are TRBV29-1 and TRBJ1-1; the D gene lacks a confident call. The sequenced DNA is TGCAGCGTTGAGAAACAGATGAACACTGAAGCTTTCTTT. This encodes CSVEKQMNTEAFF.